The 10 T cell receptor beta chains below come from one sample, sequenced in a study of shared clonotypes between healthy human individuals. Generated by immunoSEQ multiplex PCR, the TCRdb table keeps only in-frame clones and is missing some. The sample consists of about 2.5 million clones, roughly 92% of them appearing once. What was sequenced was naive CD4+ T cells from PBMCs. Subset of the sample: CD45RA+ positively selected. These receptors were obtained from a man younger than 30 in good health. Some clones in this sample may be carry-over from other donors' samples.

The genes are TRBV7-6 and TRBJ2-7; 13 bases match TRBD2. The CDR3 sequence is 16 residues long. J gave up 3 bases and V 4 bases, and 6 bases lay outside the gene matches. From germline, CDR1 is SGHVS and CDR2 FNYEAQ. The CDR3 reads CASSSGTSGNFYEQYF. The CDR3 DNA reads as TGTGCCAGCAGCTCCGGGACTAGCGGGAACTTCTACGAGCAGTACTTC.

The chain is built from TRBV9 and TRBJ2-3, with 11 nucleotides matching TRBD2. This CDR3 spans 16 amino acids. J lost 4 bases, V lost 0 bases, and 4 bases had no gene match. The germline gives CDR1 SGDLS, CDR2 YYNGEE. CDR3: CASSVDVSGRADTQYF. The CDR3 nucleotides are TGTGCCAGCAGCGTAGATGTTAGCGGGAGGGCAGATACGCAGTATTTT.

The rearrangement joins TRBV19 to TRBJ1-1; D might be TRBD1 (6 bases). Germline V CDR1 and CDR2: LNHDA, SQIVND (reference sequence). Deletions cut 3 bases from V and 0 bases from J, with 17 bases between. This CDR3 is 17 amino acids long. For the CDR3, the DNA is TGTGCCAGTAGTATGCCGGGACAAAAAGTGGTGAACACTGAAGCTTTCTTT. Translation: CASSMPGQKVVNTEAFF.

CDR3 loop: CASSSYSGPETQYF. The CDR3 nucleotides read TGCGCCAGCAGTTCATACTCGGGGCCAGAGACCCAGTACTTC. The rearrangement uses TRBV10-1 and TRBJ2-5; D possibly uses TRBD1 or TRBD2 (5 bases each). Trimming removed 5 bases from V and 4 bases from J, with 14 bases in between. This CDR3 comprises 14 residues. The germline CDR1 and CDR2 sequences are WNHNN and SYGVQD (reference sequence).

In the case of this clone: Mismatch with germline at one junction end may stem from a read error. This sequence joins TRBV7-2 and TRBJ2-1; tentative D call: TRBD2 (5 bases). The CDR3 runs to 15 residues. CDR1 SGHTA and CDR2 FQGNSA come from the germline V gene. The CDR3 loop is CASSLAWSSYNEQFF. In DNA form, the CDR3 reads TGTGCCAGCAGCCTAGCTTGGAGCTCCTACAATGAGCAGTTCTTC.

This sequence joins TRBV6-1 and TRBJ1-1; no clear D. V gave up 2 bases and J gave up 11 bases, with 15 bases separating them. This CDR3 is 13 amino acids long. CDR1 is MNHNS and CDR2 is SASEGT in the germline V gene. The CDR3 protein is CASSEPPARPAFF. CDR3 nucleotide sequence: TGTGCCAGCAGTGAACCCCCGGCCCGGCCCGCTTTCTTT.

The chain employs TRBV19 and TRBJ2-2; the D is unclear. Germline lookup yields CDR1 LNHDA and CDR2 SQIVND (reference sequence). The CDR3 runs 16 residues. V gave up 4 bases and J gave up 4 bases, with 16 bases separating them. The CDR3 here is CASSTTVGWVTGELFF. Written as DNA, the CDR3 is TGTGCCAGTAGTACCACGGTAGGCTGGGTCACCGGGGAGCTGTTTTTT.

V gene TRBV2 combines with J gene TRBJ2-2; tentatively, D is TRBD2 (6 bases). Trimming stripped 3 bases from V and 5 bases from J, with 10 bases between. CDR3 size: 14 residues. CDR1 is SNHLY, CDR2 FYNNEI, per germline. The CDR3 DNA reads as TGTGCCAGCAGTGAGTTGGGGGGAACCGGGGAGCTGTTTTTT. Translating gives CASSELGGTGELFF. Full variable domain (rest looked up from reference TRBV2 and TRBJ2-2): EPEVTQTPSHQVTQMGQEVILRCVPISNHLYFYWYRQILGQKVEFLVSFYNNEISEKSEIFDDQFSVERPDGSNFTLKIRSTKLEDSAMYFCASSELGGTGELFFGEGSRLTVL.

This clone was counted a single time. The J gene is TRBJ2-1, the V gene TRBV27; D is undetermined. In germline, CDR1 is MNHEY, CDR2 SMNVEV (reference sequence). The V gene lost 2 bases and the J gene lost 1 base, with 12 bases spanning the gap. The CDR3 extends over 16 amino acids. CDR3: CASSLGSSVSYNEQFF. CDR3 coding DNA: TGTGCCAGCAGTTTAGGGTCGAGCGTTTCCTACAATGAGCAGTTCTTC.

The chain is built from TRBV15 and TRBJ2-7, with D perhaps assigned TRBD1 or TRBD2 (5 bases each). The length of the CDR3 is 15 residues. The V end lost 3 bases, the J end lost 3 bases, and 15 bases lay between the germline ends. CDR1 is LNHNV, CDR2 YYDKDF, per germline (reference sequence). The CDR3 nucleotides read TGTGCCACCAGCAGGAATCGAGGGACCAACTACGAGCAGTACTTC. Protein: CATSRNRGTNYEQYF.